The T cell receptor beta chain under discussion was sequenced for a study of human T cells and chemical hapten exposure. TCRdb itself ran the RACE reads through MiXCR, one entry per CDR3 protein. The sample comprises some 79,000 distinct CDR3 sequences, more than 9% of which are singletons, and approximately 4.7% rests with the top ten. The CDR3 runs 16 residues. With 0 bases removed from V and 5 bases from J, the gap between germline ends came to 15 bases. CDR1 and CDR2 from the germline V gene are LGHNA and YSLEER. As for time point: patch test 2, 6 weeks after DPC sensitization. Treatment reported: therapeutic diphenylcyclopropenone sensitization with weekly scalp DPC. The starting material, unfractionated whole blood, was used for total RNA extraction.

This chain connects TRBV4-3 to TRBJ2-3, with D possibly matching TRBD2 (5 bases). The sequence derives from a woman aged 50 to 65 with alopecia areata. Some clones in this sample may be carry-over from other donors' samples. The sample was whole blood, taken in connection with sensitization to the hapten diphenylcyclopropenone (DPC). The CDR3 DNA is TGCGCCAGCAGCCAAGAAAGGCAGCGGCCTGTAGATACGCAGTATTTT. Encoded protein: CASSQERQRPVDTQYF.